This TCR beta chain appears in the sequencing data of a study of a mutant IDH1 vaccine in newly diagnosed glioma. The CDR3 has 15 amino acids. Germline V gene sequence: CDR1 MNHEY, CDR2 SVGAGI. Trimming stripped 0 bases from V and 5 bases from J, with 13 bases between. Time point defined: week 11, during vaccination. The content of each vaccine dose was 300 ug of mutant IDH1 20-mer peptide, and topical imiquimod accompanied it. Measured with immunoSEQ multiplex PCR; TCRdb has only the in-frame clones, and not every one. The sample holds about 130,000 clones, about four fifths seen once. As to this clone: The antigen is undetermined.

Sequenced material: PBMCs, taken from a glioma patient whose treatment included an IDH1 peptide vaccine. The source is a man aged 35-49 years with glioma. The rearrangement uses TRBV6-5 and TRBJ2-5, with D perhaps given as TRBD1 or TRBD2 (6 bases each). Here the CDR3 reads CASSYSPGAGETQYF. Written as DNA, the CDR3 is TGTGCCAGCAGTTACTCCCCGGGGGCGGGTGAGACCCAGTACTTC.